This T cell receptor (beta chain) was sequenced during a study of CD8 T cells in ankylosing spondylitis. This clonotype has just a few counts. Its target is unknown. Notes on the study in general: Clones linked to disease were reported to show significant enrichment in matched ankylosing spondylitis synovial fluid. Eight highly homologous variants formed a TCR beta motif that appeared characteristic of ankylosing spondylitis blood.

Scientists made TCR beta libraries using quantitative 5'-RACE with molecular barcodes. TCRdb re-analysed the 5' RACE reads in MiXCR, keeping a single row per CDR3 protein. Among over 25,000 distinct CDR3 sequences listed, 13% to 15% were seen once. This clonotype was obtained from a male donor with ankylosing spondylitis or in good health (not recorded which). Material for sequencing was blood.

CDR3 loop: CASSVGSGKITDTQYF. In nucleotides, the CDR3 is TGTGCCAGCAGCGTAGGGAGCGGGAAGATCACAGATACGCAGTATTTT. The chain is built from TRBV9 and TRBJ2-3; 7 bases fit TRBD2. The CDR3 runs to 16 residues. Trimming took 0 bases from V and 2 from J; bases not matched to a gene: 6. Germline V gene lookup returns CDR1 SGDLS and CDR2 YYNGEE.